The 26 T cell receptor beta chains given below trace back to one sample, sequenced in a study of T cell repertoires in cytomegalovirus infection. These receptors' antigens are unknown. One entry per CDR3 protein results from TCRdb running MiXCR on the reads. The data hold around 430,000 distinct CDR3 sequences, with about two fifths observed a single time. The source was cultured PBMCs, collected from culture after CMV antigen stimulation. Receptors originate from a human donor in good health (CMV status not recorded). Some clones in this sample may be carry-over from other donors' samples.

This clonotype was picked up a small number of times. Because it lacks the conserved phenylalanine or tryptophan at the end, this CDR3 is likely a read error. The DNA is omitted, as the CDR3 cannot be located on it reliably, and the CDR3 follows TCRdb's listing. V and J are TRBV7-9 and TRBJ2-7; the listed D gene, TRBD2, was not tested against the DNA. From its first to its last residue, the CDR3 has 12 amino acids. Looked up from germline, CDR1 is SEHNR and CDR2 is FQNEAQ (reference sequence). The CDR3 spells CASSYPSGDLRL.

The chain is built from TRBV28 and TRBJ1-2, with D possibly TRBD1 on 5 matching bases. The germline CDR1 and CDR2 sequences are MDHEN and SYDVKM. V dropped 1 base and J dropped 8 bases, with 17 bases sitting between them. The CDR3 sequence is 15 residues long. The CDR3 protein is CASSLSEKWGGGYTF. The DNA for the CDR3 is TGTGCCAGCAGTTTATCCGAGAAGTGGGGGGGGGGCTACACCTTC.

The chain is built from TRBV5-8 and TRBJ1-2; D perhaps matches TRBD1 (6 bases). Germline V gene sequence: CDR1 SGHTS, CDR2 YDEGEE. The V end lost 4 bases, the J end lost 4 bases, and 20 bases lay between the germline ends. The CDR3 is made up of 16 amino acids. The chain's CDR3 is CASSHSVGGILYGYTF. The CDR3 DNA is TGTGCCAGCAGCCACTCGGTTGGGGGCATACTCTATGGCTACACCTTC.

This chain joins TRBV6-8 and TRBJ2-5; 7 nucleotides line up with TRBD1. V trimming: 5 bases; J trimming: 5 bases; junction bases outside the gene matches: 11. Germline CDR1 MNHGY, CDR2 SAAAGT. The CDR3 is 15 amino acids. The CDR3 DNA is TGTGCCAGCAGTGTAAACAGGGGCAGGGGGGAGACCCAGTACTTC. Its protein product is CASSVNRGRGETQYF.

The chain combines TRBV19 with TRBJ1-5; D is uncertain. The V and J ends lost 3 bases and 1 base respectively, with 10 bases between them. Per germline, CDR1 LNHDA and CDR2 SQIVND (reference sequence). This CDR3 spans 15 amino acids. The CDR3 DNA follows: TGTGCCAGTAGTATTATCGCGGAAAGCAATCAGCCCCAGCATTTT. Translating it yields CASSIIAESNQPQHF.

This clonotype was detected only a few times. The CDR3 DNA sequence: TGTGCCAGCAGCTCCCCCACCCAGGGAAATGAGCAGTTCTTC. Encoded protein: CASSSPTQGNEQFF. The genes are TRBV7-6 and TRBJ2-1; tentatively, D is TRBD1 (5 bases). V dropped 4 bases and J dropped 7 bases, with 14 bases sitting between them. The CDR3 has 14 amino acids. Germline values: CDR1 SGHVS, CDR2 FNYEAQ.

This chain links TRBV7-2 with TRBJ1-5; maybe TRBD1 (5 bases). The germline V gene has CDR1 SGHTA and CDR2 FQGNSA. The V end was cut by 5 bases, the J end by 9 bases, with 17 bases between. CDR3 length: 14 amino acids. CDR3 DNA: TGTGCCAGCAGCCCACCGGGACGCCCTGGGCCCCAGCATTTT. This sequence encodes CASSPPGRPGPQHF.

The J gene is TRBJ2-1, the V gene TRBV2, with TRBD1 as a possible D gene (5 bases). The CDR3 spans 12 residues. Germline V gene sequence: CDR1 SNHLY, CDR2 FYNNEI. Trimming took 5 bases from V and 7 from J, leaving 9 bases between them. CDR3 nucleotides: TGTGCCAGCAGTCAGGGTTCTAATGAGCAGTTCTTC. Amino acids: CASSQGSNEQFF. Full variable domain (outside the CDR3, taken from reference TRBV2 and TRBJ2-1): EPEVTQTPSHQVTQMGQEVILRCVPISNHLYFYWYRQILGQKVEFLVSFYNNEISEKSEIFDDQFSVERPDGSNFTLKIRSTKLEDSAMYFCASSQGSNEQFFGPGTRLTVL.

The chain is built from TRBV6-5 and TRBJ2-5; 10 bases fit TRBD2. Germline V lookup: CDR1 MNHEY, CDR2 SVGAGI. Trimming removed 5 bases from V and 1 base from J; junction bases left unmatched: 7. The CDR3 loop spans 16 amino acids. CDR3 sequence: CASSPMRTSGQETQYF. The CDR3 region has the DNA TGTGCCAGCAGTCCCATGCGGACTAGCGGCCAAGAGACCCAGTACTTC.

This clonotype was counted between two and nine times. J is TRBJ2-1 and V is TRBV4-1; D gene unclear. The germline V and J ends were trimmed by 0 bases and 11 bases, with 11 bases remaining between them. Germline assignment: CDR1 MGHRA and CDR2 YSYEKL. CDR3 length: 13 amino acids. CDR3 region: CASSQDPLGKQFF. In DNA, the CDR3 is TGCGCCAGCAGCCAAGACCCATTAGGGAAGCAGTTCTTC.

This clonotype was picked up a small number of times. CDR3: CASSFGTSGSSYNEQFF. The CDR3 nucleotides read TGTGCCAGCAGCTTCGGGACTAGCGGGAGCTCCTACAATGAGCAGTTCTTC. The chain links TRBV7-8 to TRBJ2-1, with 14 nucleotides matching TRBD2. The CDR3 extends over 17 amino acids. Unmatched junction bases numbered 1, after V lost 3 bases and J lost 0 bases. The germline V gene has CDR1 SGHVS and CDR2 FQNEAQ.

The genes are TRBV15 and TRBJ2-4; D uncertain. This CDR3 has 15 amino acids. With 5 bases removed from V and 3 bases from J, the gap between germline ends came to 14 bases. Germline loops: CDR1 LNHNV, CDR2 YYDKDF (reference sequence). The CDR3 bases are TGTGCCACCAGCGAAAAATTTAATGACAAAAACATTCAGTACTTC. This translates into CATSEKFNDKNIQYF.

The gene calls are TRBV5-4 and TRBJ2-7; D is ambiguous. Germline V gene data show CDR1 as SGHNT and CDR2 as YYREEE (reference sequence). V was trimmed by 1 base and J by 4 bases, leaving 12 bases between them. The length of the CDR3 is 14 residues. The CDR3: CASSLKAPGYEQYF. The DNA for the CDR3 is TGTGCCAGCAGCTTGAAAGCTCCCGGGTACGAGCAGTACTTC.

Many counts were recorded for this clonotype. V gene TRBV7-6 combines with J gene TRBJ1-1; 9 positions match TRBD1. V was pared by 5 bases and J by 6 bases, with 4 bases of the junction left unmatched. The CDR3 consists of 13 residues. Looked up from germline, CDR1 is SGHVS and CDR2 is FNYEAQ. CDR3: CASSQDRGAEAFF. Here the CDR3 DNA reads TGTGCCAGCAGCCAAGACAGGGGGGCTGAAGCTTTCTTT.

This clonotype has more than one count but fewer than ten. The chain employs TRBV7-2 and TRBJ2-2, with 8 bases matching TRBD2. After removal of 2 bases from V and 7 bases from J, the junction contained 3 bases not matched to a gene. CDR3 size: 14 residues. Looked up from germline, CDR1 is SGHTA and CDR2 is FQGNSA. CDR3 DNA: TGTGCCAGCAGCTTATCGGGGGGGGGCGGGGAGCTGTTTTTT. Translating gives CASSLSGGGGELFF.

This sequence joins TRBV27 and TRBJ1-6, with 9 bases matching TRBD1. J gave up 11 bases and V 5 bases, and 7 bases lay outside the gene matches. The CDR3 length is 14 residues. Germline CDR1 MNHEY, CDR2 SMNVEV (reference sequence). In nucleotides, the CDR3 is TGTGCCAGCAGTCCGGGACAGGGTTATACACCCCTCCACTTT. Translated: CASSPGQGYTPLHF.

The genes are TRBV6-8 and TRBJ1-2; D is ambiguous. Trimming left V 7 bases short and J 12 bases short, with 15 bases between. Germline CDR1 is MNHGY and CDR2 is SAAAGT. The CDR3 covers 11 residues. CDR3 residues: CASTNRGIHTF. CDR3 DNA sequence: TGTGCCAGCACTAATCGGGGTATTCACACCTTC.

This clonotype was seen a handful of times. CDR3 in DNA: TGTGCCAGCAGTCCACAGGGGGCAGGGACCTACGAGCAGTACTTC. Protein: CASSPQGAGTYEQYF. The chain employs TRBV27 and TRBJ2-7; TRBD1 aligns across 9 bases. Losses at the gene ends were 5 bases for V and 2 bases for J; bases not matched to a gene: 7. CDR1 and CDR2 (germline): MNHEY, SMNVEV (reference sequence). The length of the CDR3 is 15 residues.

V is TRBV6-5 and J is TRBJ1-1; TRBD1 might be the D (5 bases). CDR1 is MNHEY and CDR2 is SVGAGI in the germline V gene. The length of the CDR3 is 13 residues. Trimming took off 5 bases at V and 5 bases at J, with 12 bases between the two ends. CDR3 in amino acids: CASSRDPETEAFF. DNA for the CDR3: TGTGCCAGCAGTCGGGACCCGGAAACTGAAGCTTTCTTT.

The V and J genes are TRBV7-8 and TRBJ1-3, with unresolved D. Germline V gene sequence: CDR1 SGHVS, CDR2 FQNEAQ. The ends were cut back, 5 bases at V and 0 bases at J, with 14 bases in the middle. This CDR3 comprises 16 residues. The CDR3 region is CASSQAQPGSGNTIYF. CDR3 coding DNA: TGTGCCAGCAGCCAAGCACAGCCCGGCTCTGGAAACACCATATATTTT.

The rearrangement links TRBV7-2 to TRBJ1-5; a weak D match, TRBD1 (6 bases). The CDR3 contains 15 residues. V dropped 5 bases and J dropped 3 bases, with 14 bases sitting between them. From germline, CDR1 is SGHTA and CDR2 FQGNSA. The CDR3 spells CASSPHGQLNQPQHF. DNA of the CDR3: TGTGCCAGCAGCCCCCACGGACAGCTCAATCAGCCCCAGCATTTT.

This sequence joins TRBV28 and TRBJ2-5, with TRBD2 identical over 7 bases. CDR1 is MDHEN, CDR2 SYDVKM, per germline. V shed 0 bases, J shed 3 bases, and the junction held 4 bases outside the gene matches. The CDR3 covers 15 residues. The CDR3 DNA is TGTGCCAGCAGTTTATGGGGGGGGGGAGAAGAGACCCAGTACTTC. Its protein is CASSLWGGGEETQYF.

This rearrangement joins TRBV6-2 or TRBV6-3 to TRBJ1-5; TRBD1 is a possible D gene (5 bases). The V and J ends lost 0 bases and 0 bases respectively, with 12 bases between them. This CDR3 is built from 17 residues. Germline V gene lookup returns CDR1 MNHEY and CDR2 SVGEGT. CDR3 loop: CASSYSTGTYSNQPQHF. In DNA, the CDR3 is TGTGCCAGCAGTTACTCGACGGGGACTTATAGCAATCAGCCCCAGCATTTT.

This clonotype was found a few times. This sequence joins TRBV20-1 and TRBJ1-2; D gene unclear. There are 13 residues in the CDR3. The V end was cut by 6 bases, the J end by 0 bases, with 11 bases between. Germline CDR1 DFQATT, CDR2 SNEGSKA (reference sequence). For the CDR3, the DNA is TGCAGTGCCAAACAGCGATCTAACTATGGCTACACCTTC. Translated: CSAKQRSNYGYTF.

This clonotype showed up just a few times. This rearrangement joins TRBV12-3 or TRBV12-4 to TRBJ2-5, with 14 nucleotides matching TRBD2. This CDR3 contains 18 residues. V gave up 6 bases and J gave up 1 base; unmatched junction bases: 10. For the CDR3, the DNA is TGTGCCAGCAGCTCCAGACTAGCGGGGGGGCCGATCCAAGAGACCCAGTACTTC. Protein product: CASSSRLAGGPIQETQYF.

In its sample, this clonotype was seen once. The chain links TRBV10-3 to TRBJ2-1; 8 bases fit TRBD1. Unmatched junction bases numbered 0, after V lost 5 bases and J lost 0 bases. There are 14 residues in the CDR3. Looked up from germline, CDR1 is ENHRY and CDR2 is SYGVKD. DNA for the CDR3: TGTGCCATCAGTACAGGGGGCTCCTACAATGAGCAGTTCTTC. The encoded protein is CAISTGGSYNEQFF.